This record concerns one T cell receptor beta chain sequence. The assay was immunoSEQ multiplex PCR, and TCRdb's table has in-frame clones only and misses some. Of about 110,000 clones listed, about 89% are singletons. This CDR3 comprises 16 residues. V shed 4 bases and J shed 5 bases, with 17 bases lying between them. Germline CDR1 is SNHLY and CDR2 is FYNNEI. This entry belongs to a study of T cell changes during pregnancy in multiple sclerosis. The chain uses TRBV2 and TRBJ1-4; no definite D call. The source of this sequence is a female donor with multiple sclerosis, enrolled in a pregnancy study. The input for sequencing was peripheral blood, taken before pregnancy. Written as DNA, the CDR3 is TGTGCCAGCAGTGCCTTCGGACTTCTCGAAAATGAAAAACTGTTTTTT. Translating it yields CASSAFGLLENEKLFF.